This T cell receptor (beta chain) was recorded in a study of beta chain features in type 1 diabetes (dated by TCRdb to between 2017 and 2018). A note on the overall study: Mean age, gender distribution, total cell number and subset yield did not differ between patients and healthy donors. A total of 100 million to 110 million sorted cells were examined across all samples, and a strong correlation was observed between cell number per subset and RNA yield. The study compared the TCRB repertoires of sorted circulating CD4+ T cell subsets in recently diagnosed type 1 diabetes patients with those in matched healthy donors. Regulatory and stem cell-like memory subsets were obtained from only 8 patients and about eight healthy donors, while naive and central memory subsets were obtained from all 30 or so donors.

The entire isolated RNA was reverse transcribed using the High Capacity cDNA Reverse Transcription Kit, and thus expressed TCRB transcripts were sequenced. Deep immunoSEQ sequencing was applied to naive, central memory and regulatory T cell samples, giving an average of about 3.6 million total reads per sample. After sorted cells were lysed in RLT buffer, RNA was extracted with DNase-treated RNeasy Micro or Mini kits, with the choice depending on cell number. To prevent cross-contamination, every cell subset was processed on its own, while patient and healthy donor samples were processed together. The immunoSEQ multiplex PCR was used to amplify TCRB sequences from cDNA, generating 87-bp fragments that spanned the CDR3 region. Amplicons were sequenced on the Illumina HiSeq platform. As for how the authors treated the data: Synthetic template baselines were used to correct PCR bias computationally, reads within Hamming distance 2 were collapsed, and singletons that could not be merged were discarded. Reads were aligned to IMGT to assign V, D and J genes, CDR3 length, and insertions or deletions at six rearrangement sites. Within each subset, clonotype counts were normalized to the number of sorted cells before true diversity and Gini coefficients were calculated with the tcR R package. Repertoire sharing was quantified using the overlap coefficient calculated on TCRB nucleotide sequences. As a proxy for the pre-selection repertoire, out-of-frame TCRB sequences from naive cells were analyzed. TCRdb re-hosts the immuneACCESS table, in-frame sequences only. Its copies lack some clones; in the studies checked, an unresolved V gene accounts for under half of them, and the cause for the rest is not known. V and J calls plus clone size are reproduced from that table; the DNA served to infer D and trimming. Recorded for this sample are some 700,000 clones; around 15% of them occurred a single time. The top ten clones comprise less than 0.025% of the sample.

The trim is 0 bases for V and 3 bases for J, with a gap of 13 bases between the germline ends. The germline V gene yields SGHRS for CDR1 and YFSETQ for CDR2. Measured from the cysteine to the phenylalanine, the CDR3 is 15 residues long. CDR3 DNA only is kept here, 45 bases in frame from base 1. This clone was picked up a small number of times. What this receptor recognizes is not known. One base away there is no much larger clone; base qualities are not given. What the work shows at the level of the full study, not this receptor alone: Naive, central memory and regulatory TCRB repertoires appeared to be more alike among patients than among healthy donors. Because cDNA was sequenced instead of genomic DNA, highly expressing activated cells could be over-represented, though the groups showed no difference in activation or CD3 levels. Fewer insertions and more nucleotide deletions at VDJ recombination sites were observed in patients with type 1 diabetes, implying thymic rearrangement abnormalities. HLA sub-analyses involved small numbers of individuals, so any influence of HLA type on TCRB rearrangement remained unresolved. Shorter templates might be favored by PCR, yet because patient and control samples were amplified and corrected together, any such skew would affect both groups equally. In all four CD4+ subsets, TCRB CDR3 length was moderately but significantly shorter in type 1 diabetes patients.

A single peripheral blood draw of approximately 0.11 L on average was collected from each donor into heparinised tubes. A BD FACSAria II was used to sort naive, central memory, regulatory and stem cell-like memory CD4+ T cells with a panel that included CD45RO, CCR7, CD25, CD127, CD95 and CD27. A purity above 98% was achieved for all sorted populations. PBMCs were isolated right away by Lymphoprep density gradient centrifugation and were stained directly, without culture. To minimize batch effects, samples were stained and sorted in pairs, one healthy donor with one patient per experiment. The receptor was isolated from a man between 18 and 35 years old with type 1 diabetes. The V and J genes are TRBV5-1 and TRBJ2-7; the D gene is possibly TRBD1 or TRBD2, with 5 bases matching each. Sequencing used naive CD4+ T cells from blood. The cell subset or site label, read with the paper, signifies: true naive CD4+ T cells. The CDR3 reads CASSLDWGPLYEQYF. In nucleotide form, the sequence is TGCGCCAGCAGCTTGGATTGGGGACCACTCTACGAGCAGTACTTC.